The clone carrying this TCR beta chain was seen many times. Its antigen is not known. The sample originates from a study of T cells in Graves' hyperthyroidism and ophthalmopathy. Study findings and constraints: The majority of expanded thyroid clonotypes above 0.001 also appeared in blood.

Diagnoses were established using clinical symptoms, serum thyroxine and TRAb, thyroid ultrasound and orbital computed tomography. The CDR3 has 12 residues. CDR1 is GTSNPN, CDR2 SVGIG, per germline (reference sequence). Trimming shortened V by 4 bases and J by 2 bases, and 9 bases separated the two germline ends. Amplification of TCR beta CDR3 regions used RNA as the template. HTBI primers were employed in a first-round RT-PCR of the TCR CDR3. One entry per CDR3 protein, called by TCRdb with MiXCR from the multiplex PCR reads. Among roughly 380,000 distinct CDR3 sequences, around 18% were seen once, and the ten largest hold 15% to 17%.

This chain links TRBV30 with TRBJ2-7, with D uncertain. The sequence came from a middle-aged woman with Graves' ophthalmopathy. The sequenced sample consisted of blood. CDR3 loop: CAWTKEPYEQYF. CDR3 nucleotide sequence: TGTGCCTGGACGAAGGAACCCTACGAGCAGTACTTC.